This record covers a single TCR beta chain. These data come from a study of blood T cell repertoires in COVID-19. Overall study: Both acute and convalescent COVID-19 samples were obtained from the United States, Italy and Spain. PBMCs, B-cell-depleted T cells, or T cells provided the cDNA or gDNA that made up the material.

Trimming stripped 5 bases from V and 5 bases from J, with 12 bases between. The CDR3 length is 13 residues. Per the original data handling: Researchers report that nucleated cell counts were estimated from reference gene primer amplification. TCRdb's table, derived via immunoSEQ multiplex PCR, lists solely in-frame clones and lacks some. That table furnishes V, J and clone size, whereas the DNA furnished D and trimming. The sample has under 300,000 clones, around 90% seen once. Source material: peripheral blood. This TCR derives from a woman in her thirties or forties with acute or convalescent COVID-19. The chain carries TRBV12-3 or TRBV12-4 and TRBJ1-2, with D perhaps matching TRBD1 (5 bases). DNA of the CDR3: TGTGCCAGCAGTCCGTTGGGGGGTTATGGCTACACCTTC. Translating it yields CASSPLGGYGYTF.